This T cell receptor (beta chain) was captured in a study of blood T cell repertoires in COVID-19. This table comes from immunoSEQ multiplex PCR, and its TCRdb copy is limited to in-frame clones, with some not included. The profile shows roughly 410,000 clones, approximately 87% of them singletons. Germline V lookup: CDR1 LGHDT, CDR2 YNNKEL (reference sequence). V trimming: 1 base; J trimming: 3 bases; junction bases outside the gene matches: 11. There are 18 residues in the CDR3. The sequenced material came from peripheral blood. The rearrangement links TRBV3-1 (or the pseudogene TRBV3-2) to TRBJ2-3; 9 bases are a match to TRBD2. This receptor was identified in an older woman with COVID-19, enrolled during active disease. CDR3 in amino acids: CASSQGFIVAGVTDTQYF. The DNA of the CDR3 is TGTGCCAGCAGCCAAGGGTTTATAGTAGCGGGGGTTACAGATACGCAGTATTTT.